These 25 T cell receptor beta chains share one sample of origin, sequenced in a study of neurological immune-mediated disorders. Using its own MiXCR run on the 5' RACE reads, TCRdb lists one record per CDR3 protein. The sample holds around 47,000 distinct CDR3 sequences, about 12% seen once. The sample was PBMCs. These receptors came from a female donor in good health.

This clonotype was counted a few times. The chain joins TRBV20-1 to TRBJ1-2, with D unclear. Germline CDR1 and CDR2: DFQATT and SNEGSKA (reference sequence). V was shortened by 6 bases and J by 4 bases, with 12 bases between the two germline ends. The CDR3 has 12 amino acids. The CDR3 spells CSAMGTPYGYTF. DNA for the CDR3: TGCAGTGCGATGGGTACCCCCTATGGCTACACCTTC.

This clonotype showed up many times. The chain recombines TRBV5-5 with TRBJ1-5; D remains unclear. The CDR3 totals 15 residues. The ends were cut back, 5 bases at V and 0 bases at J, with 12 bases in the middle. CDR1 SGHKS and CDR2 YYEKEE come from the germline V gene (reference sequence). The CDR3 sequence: CASRLDVYSNQPQHF. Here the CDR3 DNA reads TGTGCCAGCAGACTGGATGTATATAGCAATCAGCCCCAGCATTTT. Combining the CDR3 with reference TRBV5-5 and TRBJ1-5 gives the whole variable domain DAGVTQSPTHLIKTRGQQVTLRCSPISGHKSVSWYQQVLGQGPQFIFQYYEKEERGRGNFPDRFSARQFPNYSSELNVNALLLGDSALYLCASRLDVYSNQPQHFGDGTRLSIL.

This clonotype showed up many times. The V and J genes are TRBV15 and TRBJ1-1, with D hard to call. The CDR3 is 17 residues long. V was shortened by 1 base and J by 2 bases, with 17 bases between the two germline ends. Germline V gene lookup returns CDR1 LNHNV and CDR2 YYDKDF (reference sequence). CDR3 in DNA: TGTGCCACCAGCAGAGGACGAACCGGGCTACTCAACACTGAAGCTTTCTTT. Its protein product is CATSRGRTGLLNTEAFF.

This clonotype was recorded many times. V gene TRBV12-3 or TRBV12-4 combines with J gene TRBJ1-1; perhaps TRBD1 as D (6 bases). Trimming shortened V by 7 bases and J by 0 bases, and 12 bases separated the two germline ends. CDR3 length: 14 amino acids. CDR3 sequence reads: CASTPDRMNTEAFF. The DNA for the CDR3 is TGTGCCAGCACCCCGGACAGAATGAACACTGAAGCTTTCTTT.

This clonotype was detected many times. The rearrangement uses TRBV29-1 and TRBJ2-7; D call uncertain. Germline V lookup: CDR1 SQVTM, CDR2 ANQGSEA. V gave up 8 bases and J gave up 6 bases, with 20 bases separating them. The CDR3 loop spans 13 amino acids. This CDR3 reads CSFTKGHALEQYF. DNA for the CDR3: TGCAGCTTCACTAAAGGGCACGCCCTCGAGCAGTACTTC.

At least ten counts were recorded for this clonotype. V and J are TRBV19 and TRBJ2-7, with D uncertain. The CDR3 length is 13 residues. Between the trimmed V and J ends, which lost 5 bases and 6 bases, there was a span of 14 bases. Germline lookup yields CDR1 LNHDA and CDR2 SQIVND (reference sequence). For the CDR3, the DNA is TGTGCCAGTAGTCCTCCCGAGACTCTCGAGCAGTACTTC. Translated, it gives CASSPPETLEQYF.

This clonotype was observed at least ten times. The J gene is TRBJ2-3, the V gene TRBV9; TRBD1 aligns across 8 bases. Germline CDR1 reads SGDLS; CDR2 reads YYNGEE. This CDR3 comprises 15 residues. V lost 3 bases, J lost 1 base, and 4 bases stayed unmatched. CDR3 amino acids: CASSGPGQGTDTQYF. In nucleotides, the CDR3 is TGTGCCAGCAGCGGACCGGGACAGGGCACAGATACGCAGTATTTT.

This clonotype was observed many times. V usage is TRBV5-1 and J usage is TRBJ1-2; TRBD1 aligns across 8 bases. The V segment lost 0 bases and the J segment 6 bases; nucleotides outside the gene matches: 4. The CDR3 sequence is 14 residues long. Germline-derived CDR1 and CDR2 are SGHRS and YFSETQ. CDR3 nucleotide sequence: TGCGCCAGCAGCTTGGCAACAGGGGGGAATGGCTACACCTTC. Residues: CASSLATGGNGYTF.

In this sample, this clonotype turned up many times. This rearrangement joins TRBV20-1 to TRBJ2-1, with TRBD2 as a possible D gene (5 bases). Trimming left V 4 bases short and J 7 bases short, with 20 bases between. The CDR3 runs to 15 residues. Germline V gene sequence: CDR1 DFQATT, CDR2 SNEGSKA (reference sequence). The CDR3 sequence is CSAINNGIGENEQFF. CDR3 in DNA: TGCAGTGCTATCAATAATGGTATCGGGGAGAATGAGCAGTTCTTC.

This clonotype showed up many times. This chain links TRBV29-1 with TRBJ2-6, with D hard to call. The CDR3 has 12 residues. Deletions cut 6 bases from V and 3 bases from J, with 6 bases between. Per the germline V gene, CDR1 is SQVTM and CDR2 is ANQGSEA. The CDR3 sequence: CSVKYGANVLTF. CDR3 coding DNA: TGCAGCGTAAAGTATGGGGCCAACGTCCTGACTTTC.

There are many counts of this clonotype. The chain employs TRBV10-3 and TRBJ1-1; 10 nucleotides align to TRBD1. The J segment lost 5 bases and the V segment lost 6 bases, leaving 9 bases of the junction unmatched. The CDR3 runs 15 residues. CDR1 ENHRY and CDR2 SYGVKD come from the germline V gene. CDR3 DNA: TGTGCCATCAGGGAGACAGGGGGCGCGTGGACTGAAGCTTTCTTT. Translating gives CAIRETGGAWTEAFF.

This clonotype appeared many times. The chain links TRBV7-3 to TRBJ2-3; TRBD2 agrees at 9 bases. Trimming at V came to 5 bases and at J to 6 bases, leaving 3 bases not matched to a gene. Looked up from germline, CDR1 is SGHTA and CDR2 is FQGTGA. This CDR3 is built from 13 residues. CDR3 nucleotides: TGTGCCAGCAGCCCCGGACTAGCGGATACGCAGTATTTT. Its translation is CASSPGLADTQYF.

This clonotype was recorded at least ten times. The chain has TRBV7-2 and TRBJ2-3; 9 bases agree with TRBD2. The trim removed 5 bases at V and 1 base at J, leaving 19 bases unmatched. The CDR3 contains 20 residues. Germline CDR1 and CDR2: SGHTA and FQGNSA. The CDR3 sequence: CASSPFEGGRADVGTDTQYF. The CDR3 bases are TGTGCCAGCAGCCCCTTTGAGGGCGGGAGGGCCGATGTCGGCACAGATACGCAGTATTTT.

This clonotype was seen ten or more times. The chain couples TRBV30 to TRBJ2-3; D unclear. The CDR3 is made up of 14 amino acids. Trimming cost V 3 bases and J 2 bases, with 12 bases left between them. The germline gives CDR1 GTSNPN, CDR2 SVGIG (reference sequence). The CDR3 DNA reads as TGTGCCTGGAGAGGGCCAGAGTTCACAGATACGCAGTATTTT. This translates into CAWRGPEFTDTQYF.

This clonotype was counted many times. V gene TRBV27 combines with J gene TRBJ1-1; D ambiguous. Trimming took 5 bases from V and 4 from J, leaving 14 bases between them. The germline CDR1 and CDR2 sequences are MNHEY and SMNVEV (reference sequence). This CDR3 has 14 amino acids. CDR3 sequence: CASSPDETGTEAFF. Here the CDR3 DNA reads TGTGCCAGCAGTCCCGACGAAACTGGCACTGAAGCTTTCTTT.

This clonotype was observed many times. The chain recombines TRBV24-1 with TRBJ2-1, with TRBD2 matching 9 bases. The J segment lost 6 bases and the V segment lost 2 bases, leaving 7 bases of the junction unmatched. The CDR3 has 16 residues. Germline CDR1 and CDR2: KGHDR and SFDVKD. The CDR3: CATSDSTSGSTNEQFF. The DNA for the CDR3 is TGTGCCACCAGTGATTCGACTAGCGGCAGTACCAATGAGCAGTTCTTC.

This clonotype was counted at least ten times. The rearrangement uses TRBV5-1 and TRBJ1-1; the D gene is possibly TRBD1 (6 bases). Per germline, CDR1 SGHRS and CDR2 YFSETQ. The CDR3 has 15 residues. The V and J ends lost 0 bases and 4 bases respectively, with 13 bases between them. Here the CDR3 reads CASSLGGPPGTEAFF. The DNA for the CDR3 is TGCGCCAGCAGCTTGGGGGGGCCCCCGGGCACTGAAGCTTTCTTT.

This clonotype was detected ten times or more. As DNA, the CDR3 is TGTGCCAGCAGGCTAGCGGGCGCCTGGGAGACCCAGTACTTC. Protein sequence: CASRLAGAWETQYF. The gene calls are TRBV6-2 or TRBV6-3 and TRBJ2-5, with 8 bases matching TRBD2. Germline lookup yields CDR1 MNHEY and CDR2 SVGEGT. The CDR3 runs 14 residues. Trimming cost V 6 bases and J 5 bases; bases outside gene matches: 8.

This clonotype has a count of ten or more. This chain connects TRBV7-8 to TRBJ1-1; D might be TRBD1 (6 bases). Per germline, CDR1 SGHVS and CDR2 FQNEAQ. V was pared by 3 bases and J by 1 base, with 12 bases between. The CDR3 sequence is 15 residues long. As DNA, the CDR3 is TGTGCCAGCAGCTTCGGAGGCAGGGGGAACACTGAAGCTTTCTTT. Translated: CASSFGGRGNTEAFF.

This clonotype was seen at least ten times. The CDR3, as DNA: TGCGCCAGCAGCCGCTCGAACACCCAGGGCGGGGAGCAGTATTTT. It is translated as CASSRSNTQGGEQYF. J is TRBJ2-3 and V is TRBV5-1, with a possible D match to TRBD2 (6 bases). V dropped 4 bases and J dropped 11 bases, with 23 bases sitting between them. The CDR3 contains 15 residues. The germline V gene has CDR1 SGHRS and CDR2 YFSETQ.

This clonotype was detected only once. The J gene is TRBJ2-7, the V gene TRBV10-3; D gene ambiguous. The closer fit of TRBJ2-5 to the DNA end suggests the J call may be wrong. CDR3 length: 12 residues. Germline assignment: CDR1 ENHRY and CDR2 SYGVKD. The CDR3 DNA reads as TGTGCCACCCAAGCCGAACAAGAGACCCAGTACTTC. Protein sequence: CATQAEQETQYF.

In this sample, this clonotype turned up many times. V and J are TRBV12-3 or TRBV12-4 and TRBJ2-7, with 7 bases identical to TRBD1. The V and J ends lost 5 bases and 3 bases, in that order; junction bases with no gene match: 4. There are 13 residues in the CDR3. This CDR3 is CASSKGQNYEQYF. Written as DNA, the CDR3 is TGTGCCAGCAGTAAGGGACAGAACTACGAGCAGTACTTC.

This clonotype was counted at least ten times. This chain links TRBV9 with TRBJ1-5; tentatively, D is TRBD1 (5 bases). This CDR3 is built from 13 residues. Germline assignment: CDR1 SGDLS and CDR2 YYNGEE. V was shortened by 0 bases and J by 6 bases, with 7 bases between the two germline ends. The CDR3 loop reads CASSVEQGQPQHF. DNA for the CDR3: TGTGCCAGCAGCGTAGAGCAGGGTCAGCCCCAGCATTTT.

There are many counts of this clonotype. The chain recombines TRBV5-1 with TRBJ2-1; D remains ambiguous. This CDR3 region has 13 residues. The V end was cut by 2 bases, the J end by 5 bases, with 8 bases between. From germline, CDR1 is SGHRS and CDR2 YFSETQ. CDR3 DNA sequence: TGCGCCAGCAGCTTCGGCGCGGACAATGAGCAGTTCTTC. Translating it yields CASSFGADNEQFF.

The CDR3 is CATAPQRRDHYTGELFF. CDR3 bases: TGTGCCACGGCCCCCCAGCGCAGGGACCATTACACCGGGGAGCTGTTTTTT. This chain connects TRBV2 to TRBJ2-2; D possibly uses TRBD1 or TRBD2 (5 bases each). Looked up from germline, CDR1 is SNHLY and CDR2 is FYNNEI. The V gene lost 10 bases and the J gene lost 3 bases, with 24 bases spanning the gap. This CDR3 region has 17 residues.